This passage covers 30 T cell receptor beta chains from one sample sequenced in a study of cytomegalovirus exposure and HLA in healthy donors (dated by TCRdb to the late 2010s). Library preparation employed the immunoSEQ multiplex PCR assay. A mixture of 60 forward primers for TCR Vbeta segments and 13 reverse primers for TCR Jbeta segments was used in the multiplex PCR. The table comes from immuneACCESS by way of TCRdb, which keeps in-frame sequences with V and J called. Part of the clones is missing from these tables; in studies checked, under half for an unresolved V gene and the rest for unknown reasons. The sample table contains roughly 150,000 clones; only one count was recorded for almost 85% of them. About 5.6% of the sample is taken by the ten largest. Sequencing input: PBMCs. These TCRs come from a man between 25 and 39 years old in good health and CMV-seropositive.

This chain links TRBV14 with TRBJ2-7, with D maybe TRBD2 (6 bases). The CDR3 is 15 residues long. V was clipped by 4 bases and J by 6 bases, with 19 bases between them. Germline CDR1 and CDR2: SGHDN and FVKESK. In DNA form, the CDR3 reads TGTGCCAGCAGCCGCCGGGACTCCGGCTATCGCGAGCAGTACTTC. Its protein is CASSRRDSGYREQYF.

The rearrangement joins TRBV5-1 to TRBJ1-5; no clear D gene. The CDR3 runs 14 residues. Germline CDR1 is SGHRS and CDR2 is YFSETQ. V lost 4 bases and J lost 7, with 15 bases in between. Here the CDR3 DNA reads TGCGCCAGCAGCCTAGATTGGGGAGGGCAGCCCCAGCATTTT. Encoded protein: CASSLDWGGQPQHF.

The table lists this clone with a count of one. The chain recombines TRBV7-2 with TRBJ1-4, with 10 bases lining up with TRBD1. After removal of 3 bases from V and 7 bases from J, the junction contained 8 bases not matched to a gene. Germline-derived CDR1 and CDR2 are SGHTA and FQGNSA. The CDR3 spans 16 residues. In nucleotides, the CDR3 is TGTGCCAGCAGCTTCGGGACAGGGGTTGACGGTGAAAAACTGTTTTTT. Its protein is CASSFGTGVDGEKLFF.

This clone was seen just once. V is TRBV19 and J is TRBJ2-2, with D perhaps matching TRBD2 (5 bases). CDR3 length equals 13 residues. Germline-derived CDR1 and CDR2 are LNHDA and SQIVND (reference sequence). V lost 8 bases to trimming and J lost 4 bases, with 11 bases between them. CDR3: CASDGLATGELFF. CDR3 DNA sequence: TGTGCCAGTGATGGGCTAGCCACCGGGGAGCTGTTTTTT. The full variable domain, its missing parts supplied by reference TRBV19 and TRBJ2-2, is DGGITQSPKYLFRKEGQNVTLSCEQNLNHDAMYWYRQDPGQGLRLIYYSQIVNDFQKGDIAEGYSVSREKKESFPLTVTSAQKNPTAFYLCASDGLATGELFFGEGSRLTVL.

This clone is a singleton in its sample. V usage is TRBV19 and J usage is TRBJ2-7, with TRBD1 as a possible D gene (5 bases). V was shortened by 7 bases and J by 3 bases, with 19 bases between the two germline ends. This CDR3 has 15 residues. CDR1 and CDR2 (germline): LNHDA, SQIVND (reference sequence). CDR3 nucleotide sequence: TGTGCCAGTACCCTAGGGCAGGGTTCTTTCTACGAGCAGTACTTC. This translates into CASTLGQGSFYEQYF.

The chain is built from TRBV9 and TRBJ2-1, with TRBD2 matching 9 bases. J was trimmed by 9 bases and V by 3 bases; bases with no gene match: 1. The CDR3 consists of 12 residues. Looked up from germline, CDR1 is SGDLS and CDR2 is YYNGEE. The CDR3 DNA reads TGTGCCAGCAGCGGGACTAGCGTTGAGCAGTTCTTC. It is translated as CASSGTSVEQFF. Based on the CDR3 plus reference TRBV9 and TRBJ2-1, the full variable domain is DSGVTQTPKHLITATGQRVTLRCSPRSGDLSVYWYQQSLDQGLQFLIQYYNGEERAKGNILERFSAQQFPDLHSELNLSSLELGDSALYFCASSGTSVEQFFGPGTRLTVL.

The J gene is TRBJ2-2, the V gene TRBV4-3; 13 bases are a match to TRBD2. The J segment lost 5 bases and the V segment lost 3 bases, leaving 0 bases of the junction unmatched. CDR1 LGHNA and CDR2 YSLEER come from the germline V gene. CDR3 size: 15 residues. DNA of the CDR3: TGCGCCAGCAGCCAGGGACTAGCGGGGACCGGGGAGCTGTTTTTT. This gives the protein CASSQGLAGTGELFF.

This clone was counted a few times. V usage is TRBV4-1 and J usage is TRBJ1-2; the match to TRBD1 covers 8 bases. J was trimmed by 1 base and V by 3 bases; bases with no gene match: 4. Looked up from germline, CDR1 is MGHRA and CDR2 is YSYEKL. The length of the CDR3 is 15 residues. This CDR3 reads CASSHLGQGNYGYTF. In nucleotides, the CDR3 is TGCGCCAGCAGCCACCTCGGACAGGGTAACTATGGCTACACCTTC.

The chain combines TRBV6-6 with TRBJ2-7; TRBD1 aligns across 10 bases. The germline gives CDR1 MNHNY, CDR2 SVGAGI (reference sequence). This CDR3 is built from 14 residues. The junction had 5 bases not matched to a gene; V was cut back by 6 bases and J by 3 bases. In DNA, the CDR3 is TGTGCCAGCAGAACCGGGACAGGGGTCTACGAGCAGTACTTC. Amino acid sequence: CASRTGTGVYEQYF.

The chain couples TRBV29-1 to TRBJ1-2, with D possibly matching TRBD1 (5 bases). CDR3 size: 12 residues. CDR1 SQVTM and CDR2 ANQGSEA come from the germline V gene. V lost 7 bases, J lost 4 bases, and 13 bases lay in between. The CDR3 coding sequence is TGCAGCGCTAGGACAAGGAGCTATGGCTACACCTTC. Its translation: CSARTRSYGYTF.

The CDR3 DNA sequence: TGTGCCAGCAGTTTAACAGGGGCGGTGAACACTGAAGCTTTCTTT. Protein product: CASSLTGAVNTEAFF. V gene TRBV28 combines with J gene TRBJ1-1; 7 nucleotides agree with TRBD1. The CDR3 has 15 residues. The trim removed 2 bases at V and 0 bases at J, leaving 3 bases unmatched. Germline V gives CDR1 MDHEN, CDR2 SYDVKM.

The V call is TRBV7-6, the J call TRBJ2-7; 8 bases map to TRBD2. CDR1 is SGHVS, CDR2 FNYEAQ, per germline. The CDR3 loop spans 13 amino acids. V dropped 0 bases and J dropped 7; count of bases not matched to a gene: 2. This CDR3 is CASSLAGGGEQYF. CDR3 DNA: TGTGCCAGCAGCTTAGCAGGCGGGGGGGAGCAGTACTTC.

The J gene is TRBJ2-5, the V gene TRBV29-1; no clear D gene. The CDR3 runs to 15 residues. The V gene's germline CDR1 is SQVTM and CDR2 ANQGSEA. V gave up 6 bases and J gave up 1 base, with 18 bases separating them. The CDR3 sequence: CSVDTVVKPQETQYF. The CDR3 region has the DNA TGCAGCGTCGACACGGTTGTAAAGCCCCAAGAGACCCAGTACTTC.

About this clone itself: An end of the junction does not agree with germline; a read error may underlie this. The rearrangement links TRBV7-9 to TRBJ2-1, with D possibly TRBD2 on 5 matching bases. Germline CDR1 reads SEHNR; CDR2 reads FQNEAQ (reference sequence). This CDR3 spans 15 amino acids. CDR3 amino acids: CASSLAEGKTPEQLF. The CDR3 coding sequence is TGTGCCAGCAGCTTAGCCGAGGGCAAGACTCCTGAGCAGCTCTTC.

V gene TRBV19 combines with J gene TRBJ2-1; TRBD1 matches at 11 bases. Trimming took 3 bases from V and 4 from J; bases not matched to a gene: 8. This CDR3 spans 17 amino acids. From germline, CDR1 is LNHDA and CDR2 SQIVND (reference sequence). The CDR3 here is CASSISGDRGYYNEQFF. The CDR3 region has the DNA TGTGCCAGTAGTATTAGTGGGGACAGGGGGTATTACAATGAGCAGTTCTTC. The whole variable domain, filled in from reference TRBV19 and TRBJ2-1, reads DGGITQSPKYLFRKEGQNVTLSCEQNLNHDAMYWYRQDPGQGLRLIYYSQIVNDFQKGDIAEGYSVSREKKESFPLTVTSAQKNPTAFYLCASSISGDRGYYNEQFFGPGTRLTVL.

The chain joins TRBV6-5 to TRBJ1-2; no firm D call. Germline V lookup: CDR1 MNHEY, CDR2 SVGAGI. V was clipped by 2 bases and J by 7 bases, with 8 bases between them. The CDR3 has 12 amino acids. CDR3: CASSYVGGGYTF. The CDR3 DNA is TGTGCCAGCAGTTACGTGGGAGGTGGCTACACCTTC.

The V and J genes are TRBV25-1 and TRBJ2-1, with 7 nucleotides matching TRBD1. This CDR3 has 15 residues. Per the germline V gene, CDR1 is MGHDK and CDR2 is SYGVNS. V was clipped by 0 bases and J by 12 bases; unmatched bases: 11. The CDR3 DNA reads as TGTGCCAGCAGTGAATATAACAGGGGCCCGAGTTTGCAGTTCTTC. Residues: CASSEYNRGPSLQFF.

V and J are TRBV5-1 and TRBJ2-2, with 13 bases fitting TRBD2. CDR3 length: 19 residues. The V segment lost 0 bases and the J segment 4 bases; nucleotides outside the gene matches: 9. Per the germline V gene, CDR1 is SGHRS and CDR2 is YFSETQ. The CDR3 nucleotides are TGCGCCAGCAGCTTGGGGAGACTAGCGGGAGGCCCGGGCACCGGGGAGCTGTTTTTT. Residues: CASSLGRLAGGPGTGELFF.

The sample holds a few counts of this clone. The genes are TRBV6-6 and TRBJ2-7, with 7 bases matching TRBD1. CDR1 and CDR2 from the germline V gene are MNHNY and SVGAGI (reference sequence). The CDR3 runs to 15 residues. The ends lost 6 bases at V and 2 bases at J; junction bases unmatched: 10. The CDR3, as DNA: TGTGCCAGCAGCCAACAGGGGACGGCTCCCTACGAGCAGTACTTC. Protein sequence: CASSQQGTAPYEQYF.

This clone was observed a handful of times. J is TRBJ1-4 and V is TRBV10-2, with D tentatively TRBD1 (6 bases). Germline CDR1 is WSHSY and CDR2 is SAAADI. V shed 8 bases and J shed 1 base, with 14 bases lying between them. This CDR3 comprises 15 residues. The CDR3 loop reads CASARQGGTNEKLFF. The CDR3 DNA follows: TGCGCCAGCGCCCGACAAGGGGGAACTAATGAAAAACTGTTTTTT.

The chain is built from TRBV7-9 and TRBJ2-7; 9 bases align to TRBD2. Germline trimming cut 5 bases from V and 4 bases from J; bases unmatched to any gene: 9. In germline, CDR1 is SEHNR, CDR2 FQNEAQ (reference sequence). This CDR3 region has 15 residues. Here the CDR3 reads CASSPLLAGSYEQYF. As DNA, the CDR3 is TGTGCCAGCAGCCCTCTGCTAGCGGGGAGTTACGAGCAGTACTTC.

This clone was seen only once. The chain employs TRBV5-1 and TRBJ1-1; D gene unclear. V lost 0 bases, J lost 6 bases, and 12 bases lay in between. CDR3 length: 14 amino acids. The germline gives CDR1 SGHRS, CDR2 YFSETQ. The CDR3 DNA reads TGCGCCAGCAGCTTGGGCCTAACAGAAGCTGAAGCTTTCTTT. It yields the protein CASSLGLTEAEAFF.

The chain combines TRBV15 with TRBJ1-1, with 7 bases fitting TRBD1. Germline lookup yields CDR1 LNHNV and CDR2 YYDKDF (reference sequence). This CDR3 contains 14 residues. With 1 base clipped from V and 5 bases from J, the junction kept 4 bases outside the gene matches. The CDR3 DNA reads as TGTGCCACCAGCAGAGCTGACAGGGAGACTGAAGCTTTCTTT. Its translation: CATSRADRETEAFF.

The chain recombines TRBV5-6 with TRBJ2-1; a weak D match, TRBD2 (5 bases). The ends were cut back, 1 base at V and 6 bases at J, with 14 bases in the middle. This CDR3 contains 15 residues. From germline, CDR1 is SGHDT and CDR2 YYEEEE. CDR3 sequence (DNA): TGTGCCAGCAGCTTGTTTGGAGGACGGGGCAATGAGCAGTTCTTC. Translating it yields CASSLFGGRGNEQFF.

The chain recombines TRBV2 with TRBJ1-3; 7 bases map to TRBD1. Per germline, CDR1 SNHLY and CDR2 FYNNEI. Trimming at V came to 8 bases and at J to 3 bases, leaving 1 base not matched to a gene. The CDR3 extends over 12 amino acids. CDR3 sequence (DNA): TGTGCCAGCCAGGGGGATGGAAACACCATATATTTT. Protein product: CASQGDGNTIYF. Using reference TRBV2 and TRBJ1-3 for the parts outside the CDR3, the full variable domain is EPEVTQTPSHQVTQMGQEVILRCVPISNHLYFYWYRQILGQKVEFLVSFYNNEISEKSEIFDDQFSVERPDGSNFTLKIRSTKLEDSAMYFCASQGDGNTIYFGEGSWLTVV.

This clone came up a few times. V gene TRBV27 combines with J gene TRBJ1-2; 7 bases agree with TRBD1. In germline, CDR1 is MNHEY, CDR2 SMNVEV (reference sequence). V was clipped by 3 bases and J by 8 bases; unmatched bases: 3. This CDR3 has 12 amino acids. Here the CDR3 DNA reads TGTGCCAGCAGTTTCTCAGGGGGAGGCTACACCTTC. As protein: CASSFSGGGYTF.

The chain couples TRBV6-1 to TRBJ1-1; D is unresolved. CDR1 is MNHNS and CDR2 is SASEGT in the germline V gene. V lost 3 bases and J 8 bases, leaving 13 bases between the germline ends. CDR3 size: 13 residues. CDR3 nucleotides: TGTGCCAGCAGTGAGTACTCAGGTATGGAAGCTTTCTTT. It encodes CASSEYSGMEAFF.

The CDR3 sequence is CAWGGTGLLSYNMNTEAFF. The CDR3 nucleotides read TGTGCCTGGGGGGGGACAGGGCTGCTCTCCTACAATATGAACACTGAAGCTTTCTTT. The chain uses TRBV30 and TRBJ1-1; 9 bases match TRBD1. The CDR3 length is 19 residues. CDR1 GTSNPN and CDR2 SVGIG come from the germline V gene (reference sequence). Trimming cost V 5 bases and J 0 bases; bases outside gene matches: 19. Filled out from reference TRBV30 and TRBJ1-1, the complete variable domain reads SQTIHQWPATLVQPVGSPLSLECTVEGTSNPNLYWYRQAAGRGLQLLFYSVGIGQISSEVPQNLSASRPQDRQFILSSKKLLLSDSGFYLCAWGGTGLLSYNMNTEAFFGQGTRLTVV.

The chain employs TRBV5-6 and TRBJ1-1, with D possibly being TRBD1 (5 bases). Germline assignment: CDR1 SGHDT and CDR2 YYEEEE. The V end was cut by 4 bases, the J end by 1 base, with 14 bases between. This CDR3 spans 15 amino acids. The CDR3 DNA reads as TGTGCCAGCAGCCCCAATTACGGGGGGAACACTGAAGCTTTCTTT. Residues: CASSPNYGGNTEAFF.

This clone was detected only a few times. This chain connects TRBV7-2 to TRBJ1-4; perhaps TRBD1 as D (5 bases). V lost 1 base to trimming and J lost 7 bases, with 19 bases between them. Germline V gene lookup returns CDR1 SGHTA and CDR2 FQGNSA. This CDR3 spans 17 amino acids. The CDR3 loop is CASSLGRGGPQGEKLFF. CDR3 coding DNA: TGTGCCAGCAGCTTAGGAAGGGGAGGGCCTCAGGGTGAAAAACTGTTTTTT.